The 20 T cell receptor beta chains below all came from one sample that was sequenced in a study of OX40 agonist ivuxolimab in advanced cancers. TCRdb keeps only in-frame clones here, not all; method: immunoSEQ multiplex PCR. The data show roughly 33,000 clones, roughly 84% seen once. The source material was CD4+ or CD8+ T cells sorted from blood, sampled in a trial of the OX40 agonist ivuxolimab. The receptors were gathered from an adult with an advanced solid tumor such as melanoma, head and neck, liver or kidney cancer.

The rearrangement links TRBV19 to TRBJ1-3, with D perhaps TRBD1 (6 bases). CDR1 is LNHDA and CDR2 is SQIVND in the germline V gene (reference sequence). V shed 4 bases and J shed 0 bases, with 10 bases lying between them. This CDR3 is built from 15 residues. In nucleotides, the CDR3 is TGTGCCAGTAGTACGCGGGGGGCCTCTGGAAACACCATATATTTT. Residues: CASSTRGASGNTIYF.

V gene TRBV6-1 combines with J gene TRBJ2-5, with TRBD1 matching over 10 bases. CDR3 size: 17 residues. From germline, CDR1 is MNHNS and CDR2 SASEGT. J lost 5 bases, V lost 1 base, and 10 bases had no gene match. DNA for the CDR3: TGTGCCAGCAGTGAAGGGTCGGGGACAGGGGCGTATGAGACCCAGTACTTC. This gives the protein CASSEGSGTGAYETQYF.

This clone showed up just a few times. This sequence joins TRBV29-1 and TRBJ2-7, with D unclear. This CDR3 contains 8 residues. CDR1 and CDR2 from the germline V gene are SQVTM and ANQGSEA. CDR3 amino acids: CTGYEQYF. CDR3 nucleotides: TGCACCGGATACGAGCAGTACTTC.

The J gene is TRBJ2-3, the V gene TRBV5-1, with D perhaps TRBD2 (6 bases). Germline V gene sequence: CDR1 SGHRS, CDR2 YFSETQ. Trimming took off 0 bases at V and 6 bases at J, with 14 bases between the two ends. The CDR3 is 15 residues long. DNA of the CDR3: TGCGCCAGCAGCTTGGGTGGGACTGCAATGGATACGCAGTATTTT. This sequence encodes CASSLGGTAMDTQYF.

The chain links TRBV6-1 to TRBJ1-1, with no clear D. CDR1 is MNHNS and CDR2 is SASEGT in the germline V gene. This CDR3 spans 15 amino acids. V lost 2 bases and J 4 bases, leaving 14 bases between the germline ends. The CDR3 sequence: CASSENRGRGTEAFF. In DNA, the CDR3 is TGTGCCAGCAGTGAAAACCGGGGTCGGGGCACTGAAGCTTTCTTT.

The rearrangement uses TRBV7-9 and TRBJ1-1, with D perhaps TRBD1 (5 bases). The CDR3 length is 14 residues. CDR1 is SEHNR, CDR2 FQNEAQ, per germline (reference sequence). The ends were cut back, 5 bases at V and 1 base at J, with 11 bases in the middle. As DNA, the CDR3 is TGTGCCAGCAGCCCAGGGCGGGGGAACACTGAAGCTTTCTTT. Its translation: CASSPGRGNTEAFF.

V usage is TRBV29-1 and J usage is TRBJ2-2; TRBD2 matches at 9 bases. V lost 3 bases to trimming and J lost 4 bases; unmatched junction nucleotides: 6. The CDR3 covers 15 residues. The germline V gene encodes CDR1 SQVTM and CDR2 ANQGSEA. The CDR3 loop is CSVDRGRGGTGELFF. For the CDR3, the DNA is TGCAGCGTTGATCGCGGGAGGGGCGGCACCGGGGAGCTGTTTTTT.

The chain employs TRBV14 and TRBJ2-5, with TRBD1 matching over 7 bases. The length of the CDR3 is 16 residues. CDR1 and CDR2 from the germline V gene are SGHDN and FVKESK. Trimming took 5 bases from V and 1 from J; bases not matched to a gene: 10. The CDR3 protein is CASSFQTGHVQETQYF. CDR3 nucleotides: TGTGCCAGCAGCTTTCAGACAGGGCATGTCCAAGAGACCCAGTACTTC.

The rearrangement joins TRBV21-1 to TRBJ2-5; the table's TRBD2 call for D was not verified on the DNA. TRBV21-1 is flagged as a pseudogene. The CDR3 totals 19 residues. DNA of the CDR3: TGTGCCAGCAGCAAATTTGGGCGTGAGAGCGGGGGCCCGGAAGAGACCCAGTACTTC. It yields the protein CASSKFGRESGGPEETQYF.

The chain is built from TRBV7-2 and TRBJ2-1; no reliable D call. The V gene's germline CDR1 is SGHTA and CDR2 FQGNSA. The CDR3 has 13 residues. With 1 base removed from V and 0 bases from J, the gap between germline ends came to 1 base. The CDR3 loop is CASSLGSYNEQFF. In DNA, the CDR3 is TGTGCCAGCAGCTTAGGCTCCTACAATGAGCAGTTCTTC.

This clone was picked up one time. This chain connects TRBV9 to TRBJ2-2; D unresolved. The V gene lost 0 bases and the J gene lost 5 bases, with 8 bases spanning the gap. Germline V gene lookup returns CDR1 SGDLS and CDR2 YYNGEE. The length of the CDR3 is 14 residues. CDR3 sequence (DNA): TGTGCCAGCAGCGTAGAGGTGGGAACCGGGGAGCTGTTTTTT. Its protein is CASSVEVGTGELFF.

This clone has more than one count but fewer than ten. The V gene is TRBV6-5, the J gene TRBJ2-3; no clear D gene. Trimming stripped 2 bases from V and 2 bases from J, with 11 bases between. Looked up from germline, CDR1 is MNHEY and CDR2 is SVGAGI. This CDR3 is 15 amino acids long. The CDR3 spells CASSYRNRATDTQYF. CDR3 DNA: TGTGCCAGCAGTTACAGGAACCGGGCCACAGATACGCAGTATTTT.

V gene TRBV19 combines with J gene TRBJ1-1, with a tentative D call TRBD1 (5 bases). Per germline, CDR1 LNHDA and CDR2 SQIVND (reference sequence). The CDR3 covers 15 residues. V lost 7 bases to trimming and J lost 0 bases, with 15 bases between them. DNA for the CDR3: TGTGCCAGTATTTCAGGGAATGCCTTGAACACTGAAGCTTTCTTT. Amino acids: CASISGNALNTEAFF.

The rearrangement uses TRBV14 and TRBJ2-2; no clear D. V gave up 4 bases and J gave up 8 bases, with 11 bases separating them. Germline assignment: CDR1 SGHDN and CDR2 FVKESK. The CDR3 covers 13 residues. CDR3 sequence (DNA): TGTGCCAGCAGCCCGATACTTGCAGGGGAGCTGTTTTTT. Translating it yields CASSPILAGELFF.

There are a few counts of this clone. This chain connects TRBV7-2 to TRBJ2-2; D remains unclear. The V end lost 5 bases, the J end lost 3 bases, and 7 bases lay between the germline ends. The V gene's germline CDR1 is SGHTA and CDR2 FQGNSA. The CDR3 length is 13 residues. The CDR3 sequence: CASSLFHTGELFF. The CDR3 DNA is TGTGCCAGCAGCCTGTTCCACACCGGGGAGCTGTTTTTT.

This chain connects TRBV7-9 to TRBJ2-2; 7 positions agree with TRBD1. This CDR3 is built from 16 residues. Trimming cost V 3 bases and J 2 bases; bases outside gene matches: 6. Germline CDR1 is SEHNR and CDR2 is FQNEAQ (reference sequence). DNA of the CDR3: TGTGCCAGCAGCTTCGAGGAAGGGGGCAACACCGGGGAGCTGTTTTTT. Encoded protein: CASSFEEGGNTGELFF.

The genes are TRBV2 and TRBJ2-1, with 10 bases aligning to TRBD1. The CDR3 extends over 15 amino acids. The germline V gene has CDR1 SNHLY and CDR2 FYNNEI. Trimming removed 6 bases from V and 1 base from J; junction bases left unmatched: 3. The CDR3 loop reads CASRGQGISYNEQFF. CDR3 coding DNA: TGTGCCAGCAGGGGACAGGGGATATCCTACAATGAGCAGTTCTTC.

The chain uses TRBV19 and TRBJ2-3; D perhaps matches TRBD1 (5 bases). Trimming removed 5 bases at V and 2 bases at J, with 17 bases between. Germline V gives CDR1 LNHDA, CDR2 SQIVND (reference sequence). The CDR3 is made up of 16 amino acids. CDR3 DNA: TGTGCCAGTAGTGATGCAGGGAACGGCTACACAGATACGCAGTATTTT. Amino acid sequence: CASSDAGNGYTDTQYF.

J is TRBJ2-3 and V is TRBV18; D is possibly TRBD2 (6 bases). The CDR3 totals 15 residues. Deletions cut 3 bases from V and 2 bases from J, with 12 bases between. CDR1 KGHSH and CDR2 LQKENI come from the germline V gene. In DNA, the CDR3 is TGTGCCAGCTCACCCCTAGGAGGGTCCACAGATACGCAGTATTTT. Amino acids: CASSPLGGSTDTQYF.

V gene TRBV7-9 combines with J gene TRBJ1-5; no clear D. The germline gives CDR1 SEHNR, CDR2 FQNEAQ (reference sequence). V shed 5 bases and J shed 3 bases, with 11 bases lying between them. CDR3 length equals 14 residues. The CDR3 nucleotides are TGTGCCAGCAGCCGAAGGATTCCCAATCAGCCCCAGCATTTT. Translated, it gives CASSRRIPNQPQHF.